Below, 25 T cell receptor beta chains from the same sample are listed, as sequenced in a study of cytomegalovirus exposure and HLA in healthy donors. The table came from immunoSEQ multiplex PCR; TCRdb's copy has only in-frame clones and leaves some out. The sample carries 60,000 to 85,000 clones, approximately 96% recorded once. The specimen was PBMCs. These receptors were taken from a young woman in good health and CMV-seropositive.

The chain is built from TRBV6-1 and TRBJ2-1; D remains unclear. The V gene's germline CDR1 is MNHNS and CDR2 SASEGT. V was cut by 6 bases and J by 6 bases, with 15 bases left in between. The CDR3 consists of 14 residues. Here the CDR3 reads CASSLTAGSNEQFF. The CDR3 DNA reads as TGTGCCAGCAGCTTAACAGCCGGCTCCAATGAGCAGTTCTTC.

The V gene is TRBV7-8, the J gene TRBJ2-3; possibly TRBD1 for D (6 bases). V was clipped by 4 bases and J by 6 bases, with 11 bases between them. The CDR3 consists of 13 residues. The germline CDR1 and CDR2 sequences are SGHVS and FQNEAQ. CDR3 residues: CASSSRGSDTQYF. The CDR3 DNA reads as TGTGCCAGCAGCTCCAGGGGCTCTGATACGCAGTATTTT.

The chain carries TRBV5-5 and TRBJ2-7; 9 nucleotides agree with TRBD2. The CDR3 has 15 amino acids. CDR1 SGHKS and CDR2 YYEKEE come from the germline V gene (reference sequence). With 1 base clipped from V and 2 bases from J, the junction kept 4 bases outside the gene matches. DNA of the CDR3: TGTGCCAGCAGCTTGAGCCTAGCGGGAACCTACGAGCAGTACTTC. Translating it yields CASSLSLAGTYEQYF.

The chain has TRBV6-4 and TRBJ2-2, with D maybe TRBD1 (6 bases). CDR3 length: 15 residues. V was pared by 3 bases and J by 6 bases, with 14 bases between. Germline-derived CDR1 and CDR2 are MRHNA and SNTAGT. This CDR3 reads CASSETSDSPGELFF. CDR3 nucleotides: TGTGCCAGCAGTGAAACCTCGGACAGCCCCGGGGAGCTGTTTTTT.

This chain connects TRBV5-4 to TRBJ1-2, with TRBD1 as a possible D gene (6 bases). The CDR3 runs to 15 residues. Germline CDR1 is SGHNT and CDR2 is YYREEE (reference sequence). V lost 1 base and J lost 4, with 14 bases in between. CDR3 sequence (DNA): TGTGCCAGCAGCTTGACAGGGCTGATGGGCTATGGCTACACCTTC. It specifies CASSLTGLMGYGYTF.

V gene TRBV28 combines with J gene TRBJ2-7; D is perhaps TRBD1 (6 bases). Per germline, CDR1 MDHEN and CDR2 SYDVKM. V lost 4 bases to trimming and J lost 4 bases, with 8 bases between them. This CDR3 comprises 12 residues. The CDR3 DNA reads TGTGCCAGCAGTTCAGGGGAATACGAGCAGTACTTC. Protein sequence: CASSSGEYEQYF.

This chain uses TRBV28 with TRBJ2-2, with 8 bases matching TRBD1. V gave up 11 bases and J gave up 4 bases; unmatched junction bases: 9. Germline CDR1 and CDR2: MDHEN and SYDVKM. The CDR3 sequence is 14 residues long. CDR3 DNA: TGTGCCGGAACCGGGACAGGCGGCACCGGGGAGCTGTTTTTT. This translates into CAGTGTGGTGELFF.

This chain connects TRBV15 to TRBJ2-2; 7 bases fit TRBD1. With 3 bases clipped from V and 3 bases from J, the junction kept 1 base outside the gene matches. The V gene's germline CDR1 is LNHNV and CDR2 YYDKDF (reference sequence). The CDR3 has 14 amino acids. The CDR3 loop reads CATSSGQDTGELFF. The CDR3 DNA reads as TGTGCCACCAGCAGTGGACAGGACACCGGGGAGCTGTTTTTT.

The chain employs TRBV6-5 and TRBJ1-5, with a weak D call TRBD1 (6 bases). V was cut by 0 bases and J by 2 bases, with 11 bases left in between. The CDR3 is 16 amino acids. The germline V gene has CDR1 MNHEY and CDR2 SVGAGI. The CDR3 loop is CASSYSGRTGNQPQHF. The DNA of the CDR3 is TGTGCCAGCAGTTACTCGGGTAGGACAGGCAATCAGCCCCAGCATTTT.

The chain couples TRBV9 to TRBJ2-1, with D possibly being TRBD1 (5 bases). The CDR3 runs 14 residues. The V gene's germline CDR1 is SGDLS and CDR2 YYNGEE. The V end lost 0 bases, the J end lost 2 bases, and 6 bases lay between the germline ends. CDR3 amino acids: CASSVGQTYNEQFF. The CDR3 DNA reads TGTGCCAGCAGCGTAGGACAGACCTACAATGAGCAGTTCTTC.

The CDR3 region has the DNA TGTGCCAGCAGTTTCATTGGAACGGGTCAGCCCCAGCATTTT. Its protein product is CASSFIGTGQPQHF. The chain carries TRBV28 and TRBJ1-5; D ambiguous. This CDR3 has 14 amino acids. V was shortened by 3 bases and J by 6 bases, with 12 bases between the two germline ends. CDR1 is MDHEN, CDR2 SYDVKM, per germline.

The rearrangement links TRBV13 to TRBJ2-1; no reliable D call. The CDR3 is 16 amino acids. V was pared by 2 bases and J by 5 bases, with 16 bases between. Germline V CDR1 and CDR2: PRHDT, FYEKMQ (reference sequence). As DNA, the CDR3 is TGTGCCAGCAGCTTAAGAGGAAAGATTTCACACAATGAGCAGTTCTTC. Translating it yields CASSLRGKISHNEQFF.

This chain connects TRBV14 to TRBJ2-3; the match to TRBD2 covers 11 bases. The ends lost 0 bases at V and 4 bases at J; junction bases unmatched: 12. The CDR3 has 19 amino acids. CDR1 SGHDN and CDR2 FVKESK come from the germline V gene. Written as DNA, the CDR3 is TGTGCCAGCAGCCAAGAACACCCCACACTAGCGGGAGTACCAGATACGCAGTATTTT. Translated: CASSQEHPTLAGVPDTQYF.

The rearrangement uses TRBV7-6 and TRBJ2-1; 10 bases align to TRBD2. From germline, CDR1 is SGHVS and CDR2 FNYEAQ. CDR3 length: 17 residues. V was pared by 5 bases and J by 7 bases, with 14 bases of the junction left unmatched. CDR3 amino acids: CASSLGTPGLAWNEQFF. DNA for the CDR3: TGTGCCAGCAGCCTAGGAACTCCGGGACTAGCGTGGAATGAGCAGTTCTTC.

The chain employs TRBV28 and TRBJ1-1, with 7 bases lining up with TRBD1. V was pared by 3 bases and J by 8 bases, with 27 bases of the junction left unmatched. Germline V lookup: CDR1 MDHEN, CDR2 SYDVKM. The CDR3 extends over 20 amino acids. The CDR3 bases are TGTGCCAGCAGTTTTGGGGAAATAGGGGTGGGGGACAGTAGGAGGCCGGAAGCTTTCTTT. Translating gives CASSFGEIGVGDSRRPEAFF.

The rearrangement uses TRBV4-1 and TRBJ2-2; D gene unclear. This CDR3 region has 17 residues. V was trimmed by 0 bases and J by 4 bases, leaving 15 bases between them. Germline-derived CDR1 and CDR2 are MGHRA and YSYEKL. The CDR3 DNA sequence: TGCGCCAGCAGCCAAGAAGCCCCAAGTGTCGGCACCGGGGAGCTGTTTTTT. Residues: CASSQEAPSVGTGELFF.

The J gene is TRBJ2-3, the V gene TRBV11-2; 7 bases fit TRBD1. In germline, CDR1 is SGHAT, CDR2 FQNNGV. CDR3 length equals 16 residues. V shed 5 bases, J shed 3 bases, and the junction held 11 bases outside the gene matches. In nucleotides, the CDR3 is TGTGCCAGCAGCCCTATAAAGGGGGCGAGTACAGATACGCAGTATTTT. This translates into CASSPIKGASTDTQYF.

V and J are TRBV5-6 and TRBJ2-7; 9 positions match TRBD2. Germline trimming cut 0 bases from V and 4 bases from J; bases unmatched to any gene: 8. The CDR3 covers 16 residues. Per the germline V gene, CDR1 is SGHDT and CDR2 is YYEEEE. The DNA of the CDR3 is TGTGCCAGCAGCTTGGGAGCTAGCGGGATTGTTTACGAGCAGTACTTC. Protein: CASSLGASGIVYEQYF.

This chain connects TRBV14 to TRBJ2-3; 7 bases match TRBD2. The CDR3 runs 16 residues. Looked up from germline, CDR1 is SGHDN and CDR2 is FVKESK. J gave up 6 bases and V 1 base, and 10 bases lay outside the gene matches. CDR3 sequence (DNA): TGTGCCAGCAGCCAAGCTCTCGGACTAGTCACGGATACGCAGTATTTT. Protein product: CASSQALGLVTDTQYF.

The genes are TRBV28 and TRBJ2-3; 9 bases agree with TRBD2. Germline CDR1 MDHEN, CDR2 SYDVKM. Trimming at V came to 1 base and at J to 4 bases, leaving 6 bases not matched to a gene. This CDR3 has 16 residues. The CDR3 sequence: CASSLLRREGPDTQYF. The CDR3 nucleotides read TGTGCCAGCAGTTTATTACGGCGGGAGGGCCCAGATACGCAGTATTTT.

The chain uses TRBV28 and TRBJ2-7, with D perhaps TRBD2 (6 bases). In germline, CDR1 is MDHEN, CDR2 SYDVKM. CDR3 length equals 13 residues. Trimming took 6 bases from V and 3 from J, leaving 12 bases between them. In DNA form, the CDR3 reads TGTGCCAGCAGAATGACTAGGGTCTACGAGCAGTACTTC. It encodes CASRMTRVYEQYF.

This clone was recorded only once. This sequence joins TRBV9 and TRBJ2-1; possibly TRBD2 for D (5 bases). V was trimmed by 0 bases and J by 3 bases, leaving 10 bases between them. This CDR3 contains 15 residues. The germline gives CDR1 SGDLS, CDR2 YYNGEE. The CDR3, as DNA: TGTGCCAGCAGCGTAGCGGGAAAGTTCTACAATGAGCAGTTCTTC. Its translation: CASSVAGKFYNEQFF.

This rearrangement joins TRBV11-3 to TRBJ2-7, with D uncertain. The CDR3 runs 16 residues. V gave up 4 bases and J gave up 0 bases, with 16 bases separating them. The germline V gene has CDR1 SGHNT and CDR2 YENEEA. The CDR3 loop is CASSSRIGLSSYEQYF. CDR3 bases: TGTGCCAGCAGCTCCAGGATCGGCCTGAGCTCCTACGAGCAGTACTTC.

About this clone itself: Because the CDR3's place on the DNA is in doubt, the DNA is left out and the CDR3 is given as listed by TCRdb. The chain links TRBV21-1 to TRBJ2-1; the listed D gene, TRBD2, was not tested against the DNA. TRBV21-1 is an annotated pseudogene. The CDR3 totals 17 residues, both ends included. The CDR3 spells CASSKSVAGGAYNEQFF.

The chain joins TRBV6-1 to TRBJ2-4; 9 bases map to TRBD2. The germline V gene encodes CDR1 MNHNS and CDR2 SASEGT. The V segment lost 4 bases and the J segment 8 bases; nucleotides outside the gene matches: 6. The CDR3 spans 14 residues. The CDR3: CASSVAGVSYIQYF. CDR3 nucleotides: TGTGCCAGCAGTGTAGCGGGAGTATCGTACATTCAGTACTTC.